This is a list of T cell receptor beta chains from one sample in a study of molecular identifiers for immune sequencing clone quantification. A single record per CDR3 protein comes from TCRdb applying MiXCR to the PCR reads. The sample contains 80,000 to 100,000 distinct CDR3 sequences, 20% to 25% of which appear only once. The material sequenced was naive CD8+ T cells from blood, with Jurkat cell RNA spiked in. All receptors derive from a human donor in good health. Some libraries in this study had Jurkat cell RNA spiked in. CDR3s include the opening cysteine and the closing phenylalanine or tryptophan. The D gene is left open where the match is weak. Size is omitted from some rows. Given values are once, few, many or a class for expanded clones.

J gene	clone size	V gene	D gene	CDR3 protein	CDR3 DNA
TRBJ2-7	many	TRBV4-3	-	CASSQGRVLYEQYF	TGCGCCAGCAGCCAAGGCAGGGTTTTGTACGAGCAGTACTTC
TRBJ2-7	once	TRBV2	TRBD2	CASSAGTSGRYEQSF	TGTGCCAGCAGCGCAGGGACTAGCGGCCGCTACGAGCAGTCCTTC
TRBJ1-1	many	TRBV19	-	CASSIFWNTEAFF	TGTGCCAGTAGTATATTCTGGAACACTGAAGCTTTCTTT
TRBJ2-1	many	TRBV11-2	TRBD2	CASSSIAGESYEQFF	TGTGCCAGCAGCTCTATAGCGGGAGAGAGCTATGAGCAGTTCTTC
TRBJ2-7	many	TRBV12-3/TRBV12-4	-	CASSQTLQGAFVSGQYF	TGTGCCAGCAGTCAAACACTCCAGGGAGCATTTGTATCGGGGCAGTACTTC
TRBJ2-3	-	TRBV20-1	-	CSAPHGAESTDTQYF	TGCAGTGCCCCACATGGTGCGGAAAGCACAGATACGCAGTATTTT
TRBJ2-7	many	TRBV6-2/TRBV6-3	TRBD2	CASAPGGSYEQYF	TGTGCCAGCGCGCCGGGAGGATCCTACGAGCAGTACTTC
TRBJ1-5	many	TRBV4-1	-	CASSQDWGTNEPQHF	TGCGCCAGCAGCCAAGACTGGGGGACAAATGAGCCCCAGCATTTT
TRBJ2-3	many	TRBV30	TRBD2	CAWTTSGYTDTQYF	TGTGCCTGGACGACTAGCGGGTACACAGATACGCAGTATTTT
TRBJ1-2	many	TRBV7-2	-	CASRGGQGIYNYGYTF	TGTGCCAGCAGGGGGGGCCAAGGGATTTATAACTATGGCTACACCTTC
TRBJ1-1	many	TRBV30	-	CAWSVMAGTTEAFF	TGTGCCTGGAGTGTAATGGCGGGTACCACTGAAGCTTTCTTT
TRBJ2-2	many	TRBV20-1	TRBD1	CSAPQDRRNTGELFF	TGCAGTGCCCCGCAGGACAGGAGGAACACCGGGGAGCTGTTTTTT
TRBJ1-2	few	TRBV7-6	-	CASSLGGASYTF	TGTGCCAGCAGCTTAGGCGGAGCGAGCTACACCTTC
TRBJ1-1	many	TRBV18	TRBD1	CASSPDRANTEAFF	TGTGCCAGCTCACCAGACAGGGCGAACACTGAAGCTTTCTTT
TRBJ2-7	many	TRBV5-4	-	CASSLGGNYEQYF	TGTGCCAGCAGCTTGGGAGGGAACTACGAGCAGTACTTC
TRBJ2-1	few	TRBV4-3	-	CAGSQASDSDNEQFF	TGCGCCGGCAGCCAAGCCTCAGACTCCGACAATGAGCAGTTCTTC
TRBJ1-1	many	TRBV7-9	-	CASSLVPDRNTEAFF	TGTGCCAGCAGCTTAGTCCCGGACAGAAACACTGAAGCTTTCTTT
TRBJ2-3	many	TRBV29-1	TRBD1	CSVERDREKEQYF	TGCAGCGTTGAAAGGGACAGGGAGAAGGAGCAGTATTTT
TRBJ2-7	few	TRBV7-9	-	CASSFPQTSTYEQYF	TGTGCCAGCAGCTTCCCACAGACAAGTACCTACGAGCAGTACTTC
TRBJ1-1	many	TRBV3-1	TRBD1	CASSQIDRGGNLDTEAFF	TGTGCCAGCAGCCAAATAGACAGGGGAGGCAATTTGGACACTGAAGCTTTCTTT
TRBJ1-6	many	TRBV7-6	-	CASSLGGSPLHF	TGTGCCAGCAGTTTAGGCGGTTCACCCCTCCACTTT
TRBJ1-1	-	TRBV6-2/TRBV6-3	TRBD1	CASKNLDRNRNTEAFF	TGTGCCAGCAAAAACCTGGACAGGAACAGGAACACTGAAGCTTTCTTT
TRBJ2-1	many	TRBV4-3	TRBD1	CASSQVLGTGNEQFF	TGCGCCAGCAGCCAAGTATTAGGGACAGGGAATGAGCAGTTCTTC
TRBJ1-2	many	TRBV11-2	-	CASSLDGLSAVPNYGYTF	TGTGCCAGCAGCTTAGATGGTCTGTCGGCGGTCCCTAACTATGGCTACACCTTC
TRBJ2-7	-	TRBV3-1	TRBD2	CASSHWASGSQGYEQYF	TGTGCCAGCAGCCACTGGGCTAGCGGGAGTCAAGGATACGAGCAGTACTTC
TRBJ2-7	many	TRBV5-5	TRBD2	CASSFSSGSNYEQYF	TGTGCCAGCAGCTTTTCTAGCGGGAGTAACTACGAGCAGTACTTC
TRBJ2-1	-	TRBV30	-	CAWSANEDSNTYNEQFF	TGTGCCTGGAGTGCCAATGAAGACTCCAATACTTACAATGAGCAGTTCTTC
TRBJ2-4	many	TRBV28	TRBD1	CASSYRGLAKNIQYF	TGTGCCAGCAGTTACAGGGGTCTAGCCAAAAACATTCAGTACTTC
TRBJ2-5	few	TRBV27	TRBD1	CASSSLQGAAQYF	TGTGCCAGCAGTTCATTGCAGGGGGCGGCCCAGTACTTC
TRBJ2-2	many	TRBV29-1	-	CSVEGGRNTGELFF	TGCAGCGTCGAAGGGGGGAGGAACACCGGGGAGCTGTTTTTT
TRBJ2-7	many	TRBV6-5	TRBD1	CASSYDTGGYEQYF	TGTGCCAGCAGTTACGATACAGGGGGCTACGAGCAGTACTTC
TRBJ1-5	many	TRBV7-9	TRBD1	CASSFEGGGPQHF	TGTGCCAGCAGCTTTGAAGGGGGCGGCCCCCAGCATTTT
TRBJ2-3	many	TRBV4-3	-	CASSAGAGRSDTQYF	TGCGCCAGCAGTGCTGGGGCAGGGAGGTCAGATACGCAGTATTTT
TRBJ2-7	many	TRBV29-1	TRBD2	CSVGEGLAVYEQYF	TGCAGCGTTGGGGAGGGACTAGCGGTCTACGAGCAGTACTTC
TRBJ2-1	-	TRBV29-1	-	CGVPDSGLYNEQFF	TGCGGCGTCCCGGACAGCGGACTATACAATGAGCAGTTCTTC
TRBJ2-7	few	TRBV5-4	-	CASSLGQGGFGDYEQYF	TGTGCCAGCAGCTTGGGTCAAGGGGGATTCGGAGACTACGAGCAGTACTTC
TRBJ2-6	many	TRBV12-3/TRBV12-4	-	CASSQGRRASGANVLTF	TGTGCCAGCAGCCAGGGACGTAGGGCCTCTGGGGCCAACGTCCTGACTTTC
TRBJ2-7	many	TRBV6-2/TRBV6-3	TRBD2	CASSYFAGGPYEQYF	TGTGCCAGCAGTTATTTCGCGGGAGGCCCCTACGAGCAGTACTTC
TRBJ2-1	-	TRBV7-9	-	CASSLDGSTYNEQFF	TGTGCCAGCAGCTTAGACGGGAGTACCTACAATGAGCAGTTCTTC
TRBJ2-7	many	TRBV10-3	TRBD1	CAISEQGVEQYF	TGTGCCATCAGTGAACAGGGGGTCGAGCAGTACTTC
TRBJ1-1	many	TRBV19	TRBD1	CASSTPGTGAFRNTEAFF	TGTGCCAGTAGCACCCCGGGGACAGGGGCGTTTAGAAACACTGAAGCTTTCTTT
TRBJ2-2	-	TRBV4-1	-	CASSQYPSDRNTGELFF	TGCGCCAGCAGCCAATACCCCTCGGACAGGAACACCGGGGAGCTGTTTTTT
TRBJ2-5	-	TRBV7-6	TRBD2	CASSQTRGGLETQYF	TGTGCCAGCAGCCAAACCCGGGGGGGCCTAGAGACCCAGTACTTC
TRBJ2-7	-	TRBV4-3	-	CASSQEVGASYEQYF	TGCGCCAGCAGCCAAGAAGTAGGGGCCTCCTACGAGCAGTACTTC
TRBJ2-1	many	TRBV4-1	-	CASSQGNEQFF	TGCGCCAGCAGCCAAGGGAATGAGCAGTTCTTC
TRBJ2-2	many	TRBV9	-	CASSGPLSGELFF	TGTGCCAGCAGCGGTCCTCTTTCCGGGGAGCTGTTTTTT